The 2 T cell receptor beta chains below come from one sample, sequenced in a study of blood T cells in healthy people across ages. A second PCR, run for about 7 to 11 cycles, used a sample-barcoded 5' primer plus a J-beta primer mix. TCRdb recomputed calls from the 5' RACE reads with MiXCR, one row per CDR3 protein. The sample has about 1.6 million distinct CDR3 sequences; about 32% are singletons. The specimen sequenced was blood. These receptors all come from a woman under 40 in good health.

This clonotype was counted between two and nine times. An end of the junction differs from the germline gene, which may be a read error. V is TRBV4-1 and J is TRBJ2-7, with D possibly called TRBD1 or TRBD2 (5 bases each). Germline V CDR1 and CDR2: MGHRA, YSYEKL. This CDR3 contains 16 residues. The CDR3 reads CASSQDQVGASYEQYF. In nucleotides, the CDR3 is TGCGCCAGCAGTCAAGATCAGGTCGGGGCTTCCTACGAGCAGTACTTC.

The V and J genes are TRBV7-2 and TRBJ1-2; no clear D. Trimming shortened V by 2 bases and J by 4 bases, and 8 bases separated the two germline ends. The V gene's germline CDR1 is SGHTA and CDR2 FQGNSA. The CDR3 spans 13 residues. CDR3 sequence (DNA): TGTGCCAGCAGCTTATCCCAACTCTATGGCTACACCTTC. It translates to CASSLSQLYGYTF.